This TCR beta chain came from a study of a mutant IDH1 vaccine in newly diagnosed glioma (dated by TCRdb to 2020 to 2022). Regarding the research as a whole: Patients received eight vaccinations in weeks 1, 3, 5, 7, 11, 15, 19 and 23, corresponding to visits V03 through V10. Vaccination began 4-6 weeks after radiotherapy alone, or alongside temozolomide cycles in the chemotherapy-containing groups. Of the roughly 31 treated patients, about 60% were male and 37.5% were female, and the mean age was approximately 40 years. Before enrollment, most patients had been given radiochemotherapy with temozolomide as standard therapy, while the rest had received either radiotherapy alone or temozolomide alone. Peripheral blood was collected at six visits: V03 (baseline), V05, V07, V10, V12 and V13. Longitudinal TCRB deep sequencing was done for 25 to 30 treated patients, wherever samples were available for exploratory analyses.

The method was the immunoSEQ multiplex PCR assay. The hsTCRB Kit was used according to the manufacturer's protocol to amplify rearranged TCR beta chain sequences. TCRB libraries were sequenced on an Illumina MiSeq. The paper's data handling went like this. The proprietary platform of the kit vendor was used for demultiplexing, trimming and gene mapping. Imported from immuneACCESS, the table was reduced by TCRdb to in-frame sequences with V and J called. These copies leave out some clones; in studies compared against another copy, an unresolved V gene accounts for under half, and the cause of the remainder is not known. The V and J calls and clone size were taken over from that table, and D and trimming were inferred from the DNA. Recorded for this sample are 55,000 to 65,000 clones; approximately 80% of them occurred a single time. The ten most abundant clones make up around 5.7% of the sample. Findings and caveats that apply to the study as a whole: According to the authors, sample limitations meant that analyses of patient blood samples could not be reproduced. Availability determined which PBMC samples were chosen for TCRB deep sequencing. Across multiple MHC alleles, vaccine-induced immune responses were seen in 90% to 95% of patients. Pseudoprogression appeared unrelated to alterations in the top peripheral T cell clonotypes detected by TCRB sequencing.

The CDR3 sequence holds 15 residues, the cysteine and phenylalanine included. The retained sequence is limited to the CDR3, 45 bases, with the frame set at the first base. V is shortened by 3 bases, J by 2 bases, and the region joining them spans 12 bases. From the germline V gene, CDR1 is SGDLS and CDR2 is YYNGEE. The sample's time point label is to be understood as: week 11, during vaccination. Every vaccine dose consisted of 300 ug of a 20-mer mutant IDH1 peptide in Montanide, administered subcutaneously together with topical imiquimod. Donors had newly diagnosed WHO grade 3 or 4 IDH1-mutant astrocytomas with loss of nuclear ATRX. The samples were drawn from NOA16, a multicentre, single-arm, open-label phase I trial in Germany that tested a mutant IDH1 peptide vaccine in humans for the first time. Genomic DNA for TCRB sequencing was isolated from EDTA blood with the DNeasy Blood and Tissue Kit.

Concerning this clone itself: Its antigen is unknown. Per-base qualities were not stored, and no clone one base away is much larger.

This TCR came from a man aged 50 to 59 with glioma. Sequences were derived from PBMCs, sampled from a glioma patient whose treatment included an IDH1 peptide vaccine. The chain is assembled from TRBV9 and TRBJ1-3, and perhaps TRBD1 as D gene, on 5 matching bases. The CDR3 region: CASSASGLPGNTIYF. The DNA reads as follows: TGTGCCAGCAGCGCCTCAGGGTTGCCTGGAAACACCATATATTTT. Extended through the reference TRBV9 and TRBJ1-3 proteins, this CDR3 yields the full variable domain: DSGVTQTPKHLITATGQRVTLRCSPRSGDLSVYWYQQSLDQGLQFLIQYYNGEERAKGNILERFSAQQFPDLHSELNLSSLELGDSALYFCASSASGLPGNTIYFGEGSWLTVV.